This T cell receptor beta chain was captured in a study of shared T cell receptors in the human thymus. The CDR3 consists of 16 residues. Germline-derived CDR1 and CDR2 are MNHNS and SASEGT. J was trimmed by 6 bases and V by 0 bases; bases with no gene match: 6. The assay was immunoSEQ multiplex PCR, and TCRdb's table has in-frame clones only and misses some. Found here are 650,000 to 950,000 clones, 80% to 90% of them singletons; the top ten hold more than 0.008%. In addition, the sample was reused for a study of human thymus T cells. According to that study: The donor group consisted of healthy Finnish infants who were having corrective surgery for congenital heart defects. Resected material from corrective heart surgery provided the thymus tissue analysed. V and J genes seemed to be used with bias in thymic and blood repertoires. As related research reported, thymic repertoires overlapped highly among unrelated individuals.

The receptor was isolated from a girl less than two years old with a congenital heart defect. V usage is TRBV6-1 and J usage is TRBJ1-3; TRBD1 matches at 9 bases. The sample was thymocytes. This CDR3 reads CASSEAQTGGTNTIYF. Here the CDR3 DNA reads TGTGCCAGCAGTGAAGCGCAGACAGGGGGTACAAACACCATATATTTT.